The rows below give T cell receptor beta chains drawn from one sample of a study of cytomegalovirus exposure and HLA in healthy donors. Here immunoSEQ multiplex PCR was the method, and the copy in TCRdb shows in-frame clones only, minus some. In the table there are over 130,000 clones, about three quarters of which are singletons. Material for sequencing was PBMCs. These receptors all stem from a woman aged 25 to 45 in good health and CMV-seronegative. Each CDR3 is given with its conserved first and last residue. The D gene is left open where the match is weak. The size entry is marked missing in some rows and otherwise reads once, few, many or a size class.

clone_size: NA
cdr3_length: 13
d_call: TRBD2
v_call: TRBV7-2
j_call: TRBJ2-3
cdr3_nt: TGTGCCAGCAGCTCTAGCGGGGGAGATACGCAGTATTTT
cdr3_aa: CASSSSGGDTQYF

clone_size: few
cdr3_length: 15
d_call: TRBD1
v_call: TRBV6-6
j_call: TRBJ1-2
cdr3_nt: TGTGCCAGCAGTTACGGACCGGGACAGGATCGGGGCTACACCTTC
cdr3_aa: CASSYGPGQDRGYTF

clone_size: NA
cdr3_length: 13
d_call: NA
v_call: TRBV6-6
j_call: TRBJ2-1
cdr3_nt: TGTGCCAGCAGCCAGACGTTCCGGGATGAGCAGTTCTTC
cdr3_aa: CASSQTFRDEQFF

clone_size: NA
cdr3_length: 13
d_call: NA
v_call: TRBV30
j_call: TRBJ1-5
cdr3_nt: TGTGCCTGGAGTGTAACTCTCGATCAGCCCCAGCATTTT
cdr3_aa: CAWSVTLDQPQHF

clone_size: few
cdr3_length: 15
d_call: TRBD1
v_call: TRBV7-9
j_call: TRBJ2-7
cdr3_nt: TGTGCCAGCAGCGCTACCGGGACAGGGGTCGACGAGCAGTACTTC
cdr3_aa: CASSATGTGVDEQYF

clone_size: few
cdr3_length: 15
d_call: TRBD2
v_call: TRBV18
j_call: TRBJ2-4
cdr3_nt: TGTGCCAGCTCACCGGGTCAGGGAGGGACAAACATTCAGTACTTC
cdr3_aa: CASSPGQGGTNIQYF

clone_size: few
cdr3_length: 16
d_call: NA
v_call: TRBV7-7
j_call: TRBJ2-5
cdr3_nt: TGTGCTAGCAGCTTGAGAGCGGGCCAGACGGGAGAGACCCAGTACTTC
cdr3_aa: CASSLRAGQTGETQYF

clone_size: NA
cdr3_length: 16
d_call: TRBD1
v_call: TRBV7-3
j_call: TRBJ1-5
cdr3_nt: TGTGCCAGCAGCCCCACCGGGACAGTGAAGGGTCAGCCCCAGCATTTT
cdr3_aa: CASSPTGTVKGQPQHF

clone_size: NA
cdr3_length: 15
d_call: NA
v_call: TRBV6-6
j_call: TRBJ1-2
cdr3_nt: TGTGCCAGCAGTTATCGGGGAGGGGTGGACTATGGCTACACCTTC
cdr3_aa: CASSYRGGVDYGYTF

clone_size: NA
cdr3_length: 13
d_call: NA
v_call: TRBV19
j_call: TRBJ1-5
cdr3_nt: TGTGCCAGTAGTCAACAGAATAATCAGCCCCAGCATTTT
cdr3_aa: CASSQQNNQPQHF

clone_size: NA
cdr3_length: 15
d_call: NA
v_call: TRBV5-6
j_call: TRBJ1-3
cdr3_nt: TGTGCCAGCAGCGTCTCAGGGATCTTTGGAAACACCATATATTTT
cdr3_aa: CASSVSGIFGNTIYF

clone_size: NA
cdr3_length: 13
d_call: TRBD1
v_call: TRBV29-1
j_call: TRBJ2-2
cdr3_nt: TGCAGCGCCAGACAGGGGTTAATTGGGGAGCTGTTTTTT
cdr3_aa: CSARQGLIGELFF

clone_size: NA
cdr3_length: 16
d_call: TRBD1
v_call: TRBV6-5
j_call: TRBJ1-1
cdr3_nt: TGTGCCAGCAGTTACTCGATCAGGGGACAGGGTTTTGAAGCTTTCTTT
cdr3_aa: CASSYSIRGQGFEAFF

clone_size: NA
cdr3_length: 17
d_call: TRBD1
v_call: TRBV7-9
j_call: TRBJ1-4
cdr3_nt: TGTGCCAGCAGCTTAGCGACCGGGACAGGGACTAATGAAAAACTGTTTTTT
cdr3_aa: CASSLATGTGTNEKLFF

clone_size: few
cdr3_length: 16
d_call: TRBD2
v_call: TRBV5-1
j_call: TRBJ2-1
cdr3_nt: TGCGCCAGCAGCTTTCTAGCGGGGGGGTCGCACAATGAGCAGTTCTTC
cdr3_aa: CASSFLAGGSHNEQFF

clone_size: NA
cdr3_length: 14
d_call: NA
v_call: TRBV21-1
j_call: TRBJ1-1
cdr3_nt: TGTGCCAGCAGCAAAGCGGACAGGAACACTGAAGCTTTCTTT
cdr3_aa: CASSKADRNTEAFF